This T cell receptor beta chain was sequenced during a study of blood T cell repertoires in COVID-19. Turning to the study itself: Samples representing acute and convalescent COVID-19 were sourced from the United States, Italy and Spain. The analysed material was cDNA or gDNA that came from T cells, B-cell-depleted T cells, or PBMCs.

Produced via immunoSEQ multiplex PCR; TCRdb's table is partial and in-frame only. The sample lists 400,000 to 550,000 clones; approximately 90% were seen once. V dropped 6 bases and J dropped 5 bases, with 20 bases sitting between them. Germline V gene lookup returns CDR1 MDHEN and CDR2 SYDVKM. The length of the CDR3 is 16 residues. The receptor was isolated from a woman aged 30 to 39 with acute or convalescent COVID-19. V gene TRBV28 combines with J gene TRBJ1-5; D ambiguous. Specimen: peripheral blood. CDR3 coding DNA: TGTGCCAGCAGCGGACCCGGGATCTTGAAACATCAGCCCCAGCATTTT. This codes for CASSGPGILKHQPQHF.